This T cell receptor (beta chain) appears in the sequencing data of a study of metastatic and nonmetastatic thyroid tumors. About the study: Comparative analysis of repertoires was undertaken across blood and tumor or nodule tissue obtained from malignant and benign thyroid patients. The study, taken as a whole, reports: Compared with benign nodules, malignant thyroid tumors were reported to have significantly higher TCR beta diversity in both blood and tumor.

Regarding this clone: Its specificity is not known.

Original processing notes: CDR3 was compared across clinicopathological groups, and the resulting differences were used to build a distant-metastasis classifier for papillary thyroid cancer. TCRdb re-processed the PCR reads through MiXCR. The V and J calls shown here were made by TCRdb, not taken from the authors' results. The data contain over 10,000 clones, 20% to 25% of them singletons. Prior to thyroid surgery, none of the patients had received any treatment. The CDR3 contains 11 residues. Trimming pared 6 bases from V and 8 bases from J, leaving 9 bases between. Germline values: CDR1 MDHEN, CDR2 SYDVKM.

The chain recombines TRBV28 with TRBJ2-3; D gene uncertain. This TCR derives from a male donor with papillary thyroid cancer or a benign thyroid nodule (not recorded which). Some clones in this sample may be carry-over from other donors' samples. Sequenced sample: blood. Here the CDR3 reads CASRAFGTQYF. The CDR3 DNA sequence: TGTGCCAGCAGGGCGTTTGGTACGCAGTATTTT.